The 18 T cell receptor beta chains below were found in one sample sequenced in a study of blood T cell repertoires in COVID-19 (dated by TCRdb to 2020 to 2022). The library came from the immunoSEQ multiplex PCR assay. Held by TCRdb, this immuneACCESS table contains in-frame sequences only and omits some clones. Under half of the omission traces to an unresolved V gene where checked; the cause of the rest is unknown. The sample has fewer than 300,000 clones on record, 91% of them singletons. The top ten clonotypes cover about 2.5% of the sample. Material: peripheral blood. These receptors were obtained from a young adult with COVID-19, enrolled during active disease.

V and J are TRBV29-1 and TRBJ1-1, with TRBD1 as a possible D gene (6 bases). The length of the CDR3 is 13 residues. Trimming stripped 8 bases from V and 1 base from J, with 14 bases between. Germline values: CDR1 SQVTM, CDR2 ANQGSEA. The CDR3 DNA reads as TGCAGCCTTCATGTACAGGGGAACACTGAAGCTTTCTTT. Protein sequence: CSLHVQGNTEAFF. Complete variable domain (other parts from reference TRBV29-1 and TRBJ1-1): SAVISQKPSRDICQRGTSLTIQCQVDSQVTMMFWYRQQPGQSLTLIATANQGSEATYESGFVIDKFPISRPNLTFSTLTVSNMSPEDSSIYLCSLHVQGNTEAFFGQGTRLTVV.

The chain uses TRBV6-6 and TRBJ1-1; 8 nucleotides match TRBD1. There are 12 residues in the CDR3. CDR1 is MNHNY and CDR2 is SVGAGI in the germline V gene (reference sequence). The ends lost 2 bases at V and 7 bases at J; junction bases unmatched: 0. The CDR3 DNA sequence: TGTGCCAGCAGTTACGGACAGGGTGAAGCTTTCTTT. Its protein product is CASSYGQGEAFF.

The CDR3 DNA is TGTGCCAGCCGTTCCCGGGTGACGGGGGATGAAAAACTGTTTTTT. It codes for CASRSRVTGDEKLFF. V usage is TRBV25-1 and J usage is TRBJ1-4; D perhaps matches TRBD1 (5 bases). This CDR3 comprises 15 residues. V was cut by 8 bases and J by 6 bases, with 19 bases left in between. The germline V gene has CDR1 MGHDK and CDR2 SYGVNS.

This chain joins TRBV14 and TRBJ1-1; 7 bases fit TRBD1. Germline V lookup: CDR1 SGHDN, CDR2 FVKESK. There are 13 residues in the CDR3. The V and J ends lost 4 bases and 10 bases, in that order; junction bases with no gene match: 9. In nucleotides, the CDR3 is TGTGCCAGCAGCCCCCGACAGGGTGGGGGAGCTTTCTTT. Translated: CASSPRQGGGAFF.

The chain is built from TRBV4-1 and TRBJ2-1; TRBD1 matches at 8 bases. CDR1 MGHRA and CDR2 YSYEKL come from the germline V gene. The CDR3 sequence is 15 residues long. The V segment lost 4 bases and the J segment 6 bases; nucleotides outside the gene matches: 8. The CDR3 loop reads CASSPQPGQVNEQFF. The CDR3, as DNA: TGCGCCAGCAGCCCCCAGCCGGGACAGGTCAATGAGCAGTTCTTC.

V is TRBV25-1 and J is TRBJ2-7; D remains unclear. Germline CDR1 reads MGHDK; CDR2 reads SYGVNS. CDR3 length equals 16 residues. Trimming shortened V by 2 bases and J by 2 bases, and 16 bases separated the two germline ends. The CDR3 sequence is CASSEVAGSYTYEQYF. The CDR3 DNA is TGTGCCAGCAGTGAAGTTGCAGGATCTTACACCTACGAGCAGTACTTC.

This clone was seen just once. The V and J genes are TRBV27 and TRBJ2-7, with TRBD2 identical over 7 bases. The V and J ends lost 6 bases and 5 bases, in that order; junction bases with no gene match: 13. CDR1 is MNHEY and CDR2 is SMNVEV in the germline V gene (reference sequence). The CDR3 has 15 residues. CDR3 nucleotides: TGTGCCAGCAGGATGAGAGCGGGATCGGACCACGAGCAGTACTTC. Amino acids: CASRMRAGSDHEQYF.

The chain combines TRBV13 with TRBJ1-5; D gene ambiguous. Germline V gene lookup returns CDR1 PRHDT and CDR2 FYEKMQ (reference sequence). Trimming left V 5 bases short and J 4 bases short, with 15 bases between. CDR3 length equals 15 residues. The CDR3 spells CASSPGGRGNQPQHF. The CDR3 nucleotides are TGTGCCAGCAGCCCCGGAGGAAGAGGGAATCAGCCCCAGCATTTT. Combining the CDR3 with reference TRBV13 and TRBJ1-5 gives the whole variable domain AAGVIQSPRHLIKEKRETATLKCYPIPRHDTVYWYQQGPGQDPQFLISFYEKMQSDKGSIPDRFSAQQFSDYHSELNMSSLELGDSALYFCASSPGGRGNQPQHFGDGTRLSIL.

This clone was observed a single time. The rearrangement uses TRBV2 and TRBJ2-5; D gene uncertain. The V end was cut by 7 bases, the J end by 5 bases, with 11 bases between. CDR3 size: 12 residues. Germline assignment: CDR1 SNHLY and CDR2 FYNNEI. The CDR3 DNA sequence: TGTGCCAGCACGGTAGCTGGGGAGACCCAGTACTTC. Protein: CASTVAGETQYF.

The chain recombines TRBV7-6 with TRBJ2-5, with 10 bases aligning to TRBD1. CDR3 length: 13 residues. CDR1 and CDR2 (germline): SGHVS, FNYEAQ. With 6 bases clipped from V and 8 bases from J, the junction kept 6 bases outside the gene matches. CDR3 residues: CASSRDRGDTQYF. The CDR3 region has the DNA TGTGCCAGCAGTCGGGACAGGGGTGATACCCAGTACTTC.

The chain uses TRBV9 and TRBJ2-3, with 7 bases lining up with TRBD1. Germline assignment: CDR1 SGDLS and CDR2 YYNGEE. The CDR3 contains 14 residues. V trimming: 3 bases; J trimming: 3 bases; junction bases outside the gene matches: 4. In DNA form, the CDR3 reads TGTGCCAGCAGCGGAATACAGGGGACAGATACGCAGTATTTT. It yields the protein CASSGIQGTDTQYF.

This clone has only one observation. The rearrangement links TRBV19 to TRBJ2-3, with D tentatively TRBD2 (6 bases). The V and J ends lost 2 bases and 3 bases respectively, with 18 bases between them. Germline lookup yields CDR1 LNHDA and CDR2 SQIVND (reference sequence). The CDR3 totals 17 residues. This chain's CDR3 is CASSISRGAGLTDTQYF. The CDR3 DNA sequence: TGTGCCAGTAGTATATCACGGGGCGCGGGATTGACAGATACGCAGTATTTT.

This rearrangement joins TRBV30 to TRBJ2-3; the match to TRBD2 covers 10 bases. The CDR3 consists of 15 residues. From germline, CDR1 is GTSNPN and CDR2 SVGIG (reference sequence). V was clipped by 5 bases and J by 4 bases; unmatched bases: 9. The chain's CDR3 is CAWGPSGRGSDTQYF. The DNA for the CDR3 is TGTGCCTGGGGACCTAGCGGGAGAGGGTCAGATACGCAGTATTTT.

This chain joins TRBV7-8 and TRBJ2-7; 8 positions match TRBD1. CDR1 is SGHVS, CDR2 FQNEAQ, per germline. Unmatched junction bases numbered 12, after V lost 5 bases and J lost 6 bases. The CDR3 is 15 amino acids. CDR3 in DNA: TGTGCCAGCAGCCTCGACAGGGGTCCCGGAACCGAGCAGTACTTC. It specifies CASSLDRGPGTEQYF.

This chain connects TRBV12-5 to TRBJ2-1, with D uncertain. The CDR3 contains 14 residues. Germline V gives CDR1 LGHNT, CDR2 FRNRAP. V gave up 3 bases and J gave up 4 bases, with 10 bases separating them. In nucleotides, the CDR3 is TGTGCTAGTGGTTTTATTGGCAGTTACAATGAGCAGTTCTTC. Its translation: CASGFIGSYNEQFF.

The J gene is TRBJ1-5, the V gene TRBV27; D gene uncertain. In germline, CDR1 is MNHEY, CDR2 SMNVEV (reference sequence). CDR3 length: 14 residues. V shed 4 bases and J shed 3 bases, with 10 bases lying between them. The CDR3 is CASSYSGPNQPQHF. The DNA for the CDR3 is TGTGCCAGCAGTTACAGTGGGCCCAATCAGCCCCAGCATTTT.

The chain joins TRBV27 to TRBJ2-7, with D perhaps matching TRBD1 (6 bases). This CDR3 is 15 amino acids long. V lost 5 bases to trimming and J lost 2 bases, with 16 bases between them. Per germline, CDR1 MNHEY and CDR2 SMNVEV (reference sequence). The CDR3 region has the DNA TGTGCCAGCAGTCTACATACAGGGTTAGCCTACGAGCAGTACTTC. It translates to CASSLHTGLAYEQYF.

V is TRBV9 and J is TRBJ1-1; 9 bases are a match to TRBD1. The CDR3 totals 14 residues. Germline lookup yields CDR1 SGDLS and CDR2 YYNGEE. V lost 5 bases, J lost 5 bases, and 7 bases stayed unmatched. The CDR3 spells CASSTTGGATEAFF. As DNA, the CDR3 is TGTGCCAGCAGTACCACAGGGGGCGCGACTGAAGCTTTCTTT. The whole variable domain, remainder taken from reference TRBV9 and TRBJ1-1, is DSGVTQTPKHLITATGQRVTLRCSPRSGDLSVYWYQQSLDQGLQFLIQYYNGEERAKGNILERFSAQQFPDLHSELNLSSLELGDSALYFCASSTTGGATEAFFGQGTRLTVV.